This T cell receptor (beta chain) was documented in a study of T cells in Graves' hyperthyroidism and ophthalmopathy. Overall study context: Peripheral blood was secured at the point of initial diagnosis, before any treatment.

This CDR3 has 13 amino acids. Trimming removed 1 base at V and 7 bases at J, with 11 bases between. CDR1 and CDR2 from the germline V gene are MGHRA and YSYEKL. Amplification targeted TCR beta CDR3 regions from RNA transcripts. Primed by the HTBI set, a first-round RT-PCR was run on the TCR CDR3. TCRdb passed the multiplex PCR reads through MiXCR, listing each CDR3 protein once. The sample lists about 590,000 distinct CDR3 sequences, over 12% seen once, with roughly 7% in the top ten. More than 9.5 ml fresh peripheral blood yielded the PBMCs. As concerns this clonotype: Its matching antigen is unknown.

General observations from the study: Most clonotypes that expanded in the thyroid above 0.001 also showed up in blood.

The sequenced sample was blood. The sequence was obtained from a woman aged 18-30 years with Graves' ophthalmopathy. The chain recombines TRBV4-1 with TRBJ2-7, with TRBD1 as a possible D gene (6 bases). Here the CDR3 DNA reads TGCGCCAGCAGCCAAGTTGGGGGCAATGAGCAGTACTTC. Its protein product is CASSQVGGNEQYF.